The 2 T cell receptor beta chains listed next were all sequenced from one sample in a study of identifying expanded T cells in peripheral blood. TCRdb's copy holds only in-frame clones and misses some; the assay was immunoSEQ multiplex PCR. The sample records 58,000 or so clones, around 83% being singletons. Sequenced material: blood. The receptors were gathered from a person aged 18 to 75 in good health.

Here the CDR3 DNA reads TGTGCCAGCAGCGTAGATGGGGACAGTGACACTGAAGCTTTCTTT. Encoded protein: CASSVDGDSDTEAFF. This sequence joins TRBV9 and TRBJ1-1, with 7 bases fitting TRBD1. V shed 0 bases and J 3 bases; nucleotides not matched to a gene: 5. Germline V gene lookup returns CDR1 SGDLS and CDR2 YYNGEE. The CDR3 has 15 amino acids.

The chain employs TRBV5-4 and TRBJ1-6; no clear D. Deletions cut 4 bases from V and 0 bases from J, with 11 bases between. The length of the CDR3 is 16 residues. The germline V gene has CDR1 SGHNT and CDR2 YYREEE (reference sequence). Here the CDR3 DNA reads TGTGCCAGCAGCACGGGTGCCAGCTCCTATAATTCACCCCTCCACTTT. Residues: CASSTGASSYNSPLHF.